The 21 T cell receptor beta chains listed next were all sequenced from one sample in a study of T cell repertoires in cytomegalovirus infection. Using its own MiXCR run on the reads, TCRdb lists one record per CDR3 protein. Of some 160,000 distinct CDR3 sequences listed, roughly 18% were seen once; the top ten hold about 17%. The specimen was CD8+ T cells from PBMCs. These receptors all stem from a human donor in good health (CMV status not recorded). Some clones in this sample may be carry-over from other donors' samples.

This chain uses TRBV12-5 with TRBJ2-2; D not resolved. Germline CDR1 LGHNT, CDR2 FRNRAP. V shed 3 bases and J shed 4 bases, with 15 bases lying between them. This CDR3 region has 16 residues. CDR3 DNA: TGTGCTAGTGGTTTCCGACCTCCTCCGCGCACCGGGGAGCTGTTTTTT. Protein: CASGFRPPPRTGELFF.

The sample holds a few counts of this clonotype. V gene TRBV7-8 combines with J gene TRBJ1-3, with 11 bases lining up with TRBD1. Unmatched junction bases numbered 4, after V lost 4 bases and J lost 5 bases. This CDR3 comprises 15 residues. Germline lookup yields CDR1 SGHVS and CDR2 FQNEAQ. CDR3 sequence reads: CASSWGTGGRNTIYF. CDR3 sequence (DNA): TGTGCCAGCAGCTGGGGGACAGGGGGTAGAAACACCATATATTTT.

This clonotype was found a few times. The chain has TRBV7-2 and TRBJ2-7; D remains unclear. Between the trimmed V and J ends, which lost 1 base and 1 base, there was a span of 8 bases. From germline, CDR1 is SGHTA and CDR2 FQGNSA. The CDR3 is 14 amino acids. The CDR3 here is CASSLVAVSYEQYF. The CDR3 DNA sequence: TGTGCCAGCAGCTTAGTAGCCGTTTCCTACGAGCAGTACTTC.

The chain has TRBV27 and TRBJ2-1; D uncertain. CDR1 is MNHEY, CDR2 SMNVEV, per germline (reference sequence). Deletions cut 6 bases from V and 0 bases from J, with 6 bases between. This CDR3 region has 13 residues. The DNA for the CDR3 is TGTGCCAGCAGACCGAGCTCCTACAATGAGCAGTTCTTC. Translating gives CASRPSSYNEQFF.

There are a few counts of this clonotype. This chain connects TRBV28 to TRBJ2-7, with D tentatively TRBD1 or TRBD2 (5 bases each). The V gene lost 4 bases and the J gene lost 4 bases, with 11 bases spanning the gap. CDR1 MDHEN and CDR2 SYDVKM come from the germline V gene. CDR3 length: 13 amino acids. CDR3 residues: CASSSRDPYEQYF. The CDR3 DNA sequence: TGTGCCAGCAGTTCGAGGGACCCATACGAGCAGTACTTC.

CDR3 residues: CASSPRGRGQPQHF. CDR3 in DNA: TGTGCCAGCAGCCCGCGGGGGCGCGGTCAGCCCCAGCATTTT. The chain recombines TRBV28 with TRBJ1-5, with D perhaps TRBD1 (6 bases). This CDR3 contains 14 residues. Trimming shortened V by 6 bases and J by 6 bases, and 15 bases separated the two germline ends. Germline V CDR1 and CDR2: MDHEN, SYDVKM.

This clonotype has a handful of counts. This sequence joins TRBV5-5 and TRBJ2-2; D may be TRBD2 (6 bases). This CDR3 has 16 amino acids. Trimming removed 5 bases from V and 3 bases from J, with 17 bases in between. CDR1 and CDR2 (germline): SGHKS, YYEKEE (reference sequence). The CDR3 here is CASSPSSGEDTGELFF. The CDR3 nucleotides read TGTGCCAGCAGTCCGTCATCGGGAGAGGACACCGGGGAGCTGTTTTTT. Looking up the rest from reference TRBV5-5 and TRBJ2-2 gives the full variable domain: DAGVTQSPTHLIKTRGQQVTLRCSPISGHKSVSWYQQVLGQGPQFIFQYYEKEERGRGNFPDRFSARQFPNYSSELNVNALLLGDSALYLCASSPSSGEDTGELFFGEGSRLTVL.

J is TRBJ1-2 and V is TRBV29-1; no clear D gene. The germline V gene has CDR1 SQVTM and CDR2 ANQGSEA. V gave up 5 bases and J gave up 3 bases, with 10 bases separating them. This CDR3 region has 12 residues. CDR3 residues: CSVYGGDYGYTF. The CDR3 DNA reads as TGCAGCGTTTACGGCGGTGACTATGGCTACACCTTC.

This chain connects TRBV6-2 or TRBV6-3 to TRBJ2-3; 13 nucleotides match TRBD2. The CDR3 sequence is 15 residues long. Germline CDR1 is MNHEY and CDR2 is SVGEGT. With 6 bases clipped from V and 4 bases from J, the junction kept 4 bases outside the gene matches. This CDR3 reads CASRAGLAGADTQYF. The CDR3 region has the DNA TGTGCCAGCAGAGCCGGACTAGCGGGAGCAGATACGCAGTATTTT.

The rearrangement uses TRBV27 and TRBJ2-1; TRBD2 matches 8 bases. This CDR3 region has 16 residues. CDR1 and CDR2 from the germline V gene are MNHEY and SMNVEV (reference sequence). V lost 3 bases and J lost 2; bases outside the gene matches: 6. CDR3 protein: CASSFPGSGAYNEQFF. DNA of the CDR3: TGTGCCAGCAGTTTCCCGGGTAGCGGGGCCTACAATGAGCAGTTCTTC.

V and J are TRBV20-1 and TRBJ1-5; D is undetermined. The ends were cut back, 6 bases at V and 6 bases at J, with 15 bases in the middle. Germline assignment: CDR1 DFQATT and CDR2 SNEGSKA (reference sequence). This CDR3 is built from 13 residues. As DNA, the CDR3 is TGCAGTGCCACCTCGGGAGGTGTTCAGCCCCAGCATTTT. It is translated as CSATSGGVQPQHF.

Many counts were recorded for this clonotype. A junction boundary mismatches the germline segment, possibly from a read error. V gene TRBV7-2 combines with J gene TRBJ2-1, with TRBD2 identical over 12 bases. Per germline, CDR1 SGHTA and CDR2 FQGNSA. The CDR3 length is 15 residues. The CDR3 DNA sequence: TGTGCCAGCAGCCTAGCGGGGGGGGACCCGGATGAGCAGTTCTTC. This translates into CASSLAGGDPDEQFF.

This chain connects TRBV12-3 or TRBV12-4 to TRBJ2-3; no clear D gene. V was shortened by 4 bases and J by 10 bases, with 15 bases between the two germline ends. The CDR3 totals 13 residues. CDR3 sequence: CASSSPGLEAQYF. Written as DNA, the CDR3 is TGTGCCAGCAGTTCCCCGGGTCTCGAAGCGCAGTATTTT.

This clonotype was picked up a small number of times. The gene calls are TRBV6-5 and TRBJ2-2; 10 bases are a match to TRBD2. CDR3 length: 16 amino acids. V was clipped by 2 bases and J by 6 bases; unmatched bases: 6. CDR1 is MNHEY, CDR2 SVGAGI, per germline. CDR3 DNA: TGTGCCAGCAGTTACCAAGCGGGAGGGCCAGCCGGGGAGCTGTTTTTT. As protein: CASSYQAGGPAGELFF.

There are many counts of this clonotype. This chain links TRBV5-1 with TRBJ2-1; 15 nucleotides match TRBD2. Germline V lookup: CDR1 SGHRS, CDR2 YFSETQ. CDR3 size: 17 residues. The V and J ends lost 1 base and 7 bases, in that order; junction bases with no gene match: 6. The CDR3, as DNA: TGCGCCAGCAGCTTGCTAGGACTAGCGGGAGGGAGAAATGAGCAGTTCTTC. Its translation is CASSLLGLAGGRNEQFF.

The chain uses TRBV27 and TRBJ1-4; the D gene is possibly TRBD1 (6 bases). Germline V gene sequence: CDR1 MNHEY, CDR2 SMNVEV (reference sequence). V was shortened by 3 bases and J by 8 bases, with 13 bases between the two germline ends. The CDR3 length is 14 residues. The CDR3 loop is CASSFQGRREKLFF. The CDR3 region has the DNA TGTGCCAGCAGTTTCCAGGGGAGGCGGGAAAAACTGTTTTTT. The whole variable domain, filled in from reference TRBV27 and TRBJ1-4, reads EAQVTQNPRYLITVTGKKLTVTCSQNMNHEYMSWYRQDPGLGLRQIYYSMNVEVTDKGDVPEGYKVSRKEKRNFPLILESPSPNQTSLYFCASSFQGRREKLFFGSGTQLSVL.

CDR3 amino acids: CSARKTGINQPQHF. The CDR3 nucleotides read TGCAGTGCTAGAAAGACAGGGATTAATCAGCCCCAGCATTTT. The chain links TRBV20-1 to TRBJ1-5, with 7 positions matching TRBD1. CDR1 and CDR2 from the germline V gene are DFQATT and SNEGSKA (reference sequence). The CDR3 loop spans 14 amino acids. The J segment lost 4 bases and the V segment lost 2 bases, leaving 5 bases of the junction unmatched.

The genes are TRBV7-3 and TRBJ2-1; 16 nucleotides line up with TRBD2. The CDR3 has 16 residues. Germline CDR1 SGHTA, CDR2 FQGTGA. Trimming at V came to 5 bases and at J to 4 bases, leaving 2 bases not matched to a gene. The CDR3 region is CASSAGLAGGYNEQFF. CDR3 sequence (DNA): TGTGCCAGCAGCGCGGGACTAGCGGGAGGGTACAATGAGCAGTTCTTC.

The chain carries TRBV6-4 and TRBJ2-3, with D possibly called TRBD1 or TRBD2 (5 bases each). With 3 bases removed from V and 0 bases from J, the gap between germline ends came to 13 bases. Germline CDR1 reads MRHNA; CDR2 reads SNTAGT. CDR3 length: 16 amino acids. The CDR3: CASSDDPGGSTDTQYF. The CDR3 nucleotides read TGTGCCAGCAGTGATGACCCTGGGGGTAGCACAGATACGCAGTATTTT.

This clonotype has ten or more counts. The gene calls are TRBV15 and TRBJ1-4, with a possible D match to TRBD1 (5 bases). The CDR3 totals 15 residues. Trimming pared 0 bases from V and 8 bases from J, leaving 13 bases between. Germline V gene sequence: CDR1 LNHNV, CDR2 YYDKDF (reference sequence). CDR3 amino acids: CATSRETGGGEKLFF. The CDR3 DNA reads TGTGCCACCAGCAGAGAAACGGGGGGAGGCGAAAAACTGTTTTTT.

This clonotype was seen a handful of times. V usage is TRBV7-9 and J usage is TRBJ2-7; D unclear. Germline CDR1 and CDR2: SEHNR and FQNEAQ (reference sequence). V lost 5 bases and J 7 bases, leaving 24 bases between the germline ends. The CDR3 is 16 amino acids. In nucleotides, the CDR3 is TGTGCCAGCAGCCACCCCACCACTTCTTCCCTGGGTGAGCAGTACTTC. Amino acid sequence: CASSHPTTSSLGEQYF. Variable domain in full (rest from reference TRBV7-9 and TRBJ2-7): DTGVSQNPRHKITKRGQNVTFRCDPISEHNRLYWYRQTLGQGPEFLTYFQNEAQLEKSRLLSDRFSAERPKGSFSTLEIQRTEQGDSAMYLCASSHPTTSSLGEQYFGPGTRLTVT.